This TCR beta chain was sequenced for a study of siplizumab effects on memory and regulatory T cells (dated by TCRdb to between 2017 and 2020). As for the study more broadly: The effect of the anti-CD2 antibody siplizumab on alloreactive T-cell subsets was examined in allogeneic mixed lymphocyte reactions constructed from human PBMCs.

To note about this clone: Its antigen is still unknown. Per-base quality was not reported, and no clone a single base away is much larger than it.

Libraries came from the immunoSEQ multiplex PCR assay. Around 94,000 TCR templates per sample were assayed on the deep sequencing platform. Genomic DNA extracted from sorted T cells was used for TCRbeta CDR3 sequencing. As for how the authors treated the data: Clonal analysis of TCRbeta CDR3 data was done in the R programming language. Alloreactive CD4+ and CD8+ clones were identified by comparing unstimulated samples to CFSE-low samples taken after the reaction. Alloreactive CD4+ clones were assigned to regulatory or non-regulatory origin by matching sequences to sorted unstimulated Treg and non-Treg repertoires. TCRdb re-hosts the immuneACCESS table, in-frame sequences only. Its copies lack some clones; in the studies checked, an unresolved V gene accounts for under half of them, and the cause for the rest is not known. For V, J and clone size, that table is used; D and trimming come from the DNA. The sample contains more than 45,000 clones, approximately 93% of them found a single time. About 40% of the sample is held by the ten biggest clonotypes.

Trimming leaves V shorter by 6 bases and J shorter by 6 bases, with the junction holding 9 bases beyond the gene matches. The CDR3 numbers 14 residues from cysteine through phenylalanine. Only the CDR3 DNA stays, 42 bases, in frame from base 1. The CDR1 and CDR2 encoded by the germline V gene are MNHEY and SVGAGI. Findings and caveats that apply to the study as a whole: A naive or memory phenotype could not be assigned to roughly 80-96% of proliferating CD4+ or CD8+ clones. No functional confirmation was obtained for the suppressive function of proliferating Tregs from siplizumab cultures. Siplizumab significantly reduced the cumulative frequency of alloreactive sequences traceable to unstimulated CD4+ memory T cells. Sequences below about 10^-5 frequency were poorly captured, so only a minor fraction of alloreactive clones could be mapped to unstimulated subsets. Compared with memory T cells, unstimulated naive T cells appeared more diverse, and naive cells seemed to make a substantial contribution to the alloresponse. In reactions with siplizumab, an average of about 62% of mappable alloreactive CD4+ clones were Treg-derived, compared with roughly 27% in control reactions.

Sorted unstimulated T cells and proliferating T cells recovered from mixed lymphocyte reactions were subjected to TCRbeta CDR3 sequencing. Fresh whole blood from about eleven HLA-typed healthy donors served as the source for isolating PBMCs. Specimen: CD8+ T cells sorted from blood. Recombination connected TRBV6-5 to TRBJ2-7, and 9 bases in between align with TRBD1. This receptor was identified in a human donor in good health. The CDR3 region: CASRQPGQGGEQYF. At the DNA level, the sequence is TGTGCCAGCAGACAACCGGGACAGGGAGGCGAGCAGTACTTC.